These 6 T cell receptor beta chains were sequenced from one sample in a study of T cell responses to AZD1222 COVID-19 vaccine. Some clones are missing from TCRdb's copy, which holds only in-frame ones; the method was immunoSEQ multiplex PCR. The profile shows about 130,000 clones, approximately 94% of them singletons. The sequencing used peripheral blood, collected on day 0 of AZD1222 vaccination. Every receptor here comes from an adult in good health.

This rearrangement joins TRBV6-5 to TRBJ1-5; a possible D gene is TRBD1 (5 bases). Germline CDR1 and CDR2: MNHEY and SVGAGI. CDR3 length equals 15 residues. Trimming stripped 6 bases from V and 7 bases from J, with 19 bases between. CDR3 coding DNA: TGTGCCAGCAGCACTTTTTGGTCAGGGCTCCAGCCCCAGCATTTT. Encoded protein: CASSTFWSGLQPQHF.

The V call is TRBV7-9, the J call TRBJ2-2; the match to TRBD1 covers 9 bases. CDR1 SEHNR and CDR2 FQNEAQ come from the germline V gene (reference sequence). The CDR3 sequence is 18 residues long. V lost 1 base, J lost 5 bases, and 11 bases stayed unmatched. The CDR3 sequence is CASSLGSSGTGRTGELFF. CDR3 coding DNA: TGTGCCAGCAGCTTAGGTTCATCCGGGACAGGGAGGACCGGGGAGCTGTTTTTT.

The chain recombines TRBV2 with TRBJ2-3; TRBD2 matches at 10 bases. The ends lost 3 bases at V and 0 bases at J; junction bases unmatched: 6. Germline-derived CDR1 and CDR2 are SNHLY and FYNNEI. This CDR3 spans 17 amino acids. DNA for the CDR3: TGTGCCAGCAGTGATAAGACTAGCGGGCTGAGCACAGATACGCAGTATTTT. This gives the protein CASSDKTSGLSTDTQYF.

The rearrangement links TRBV5-1 to TRBJ2-7; TRBD2 aligns across 8 bases. CDR1 SGHRS and CDR2 YFSETQ come from the germline V gene. V gave up 1 base and J gave up 2 bases; unmatched junction bases: 5. The CDR3 is 15 residues long. The CDR3 reads CASSLYGGVPYEQYF. Here the CDR3 DNA reads TGCGCCAGCAGCTTGTACGGGGGGGTCCCCTACGAGCAGTACTTC.

V and J are TRBV27 and TRBJ1-3; the D gene is possibly TRBD1 (5 bases). In germline, CDR1 is MNHEY, CDR2 SMNVEV (reference sequence). The CDR3 consists of 16 residues. The V end lost 8 bases, the J end lost 0 bases, and 17 bases lay between the germline ends. CDR3: CASRRWADNSGNTIYF. CDR3 nucleotide sequence: TGTGCCAGCCGGAGGTGGGCGGACAACTCTGGAAACACCATATATTTT.

The V and J genes are TRBV24-1 and TRBJ1-2; D unclear. Trimming removed 4 bases from V and 8 bases from J, with 16 bases in between. This CDR3 region has 14 residues. Per the germline V gene, CDR1 is KGHDR and CDR2 is SFDVKD. The CDR3 is CATSDTLLDSGYTF. The CDR3 DNA sequence: TGTGCCACCAGTGACACCCTCTTGGACTCCGGCTACACCTTC.